Listed here is a single T cell receptor (beta chain). Data came from immunoSEQ multiplex PCR; TCRdb stores just in-frame clones and leaves some out. The sample lists around 38,000 clones, 60% to 85% occurring once. This sample is drawn from a study of memory CD4+ T cells and cytomegalovirus serostatus. Single viable CD3+CD4+CD8-CD45RO+ cells were sorted as the memory CD4+ T cells. This CDR3 region has 13 residues. CDR1 and CDR2 from the germline V gene are MNHEY and SVGAGI. V lost 7 bases and J lost 6, with 13 bases in between. This receptor was obtained from an adult in good health and CMV-seronegative. V and J are TRBV6-5 and TRBJ2-1; possible D gene TRBD1, 6 bases. The sample was memory CD4+ T cells from blood. The CDR3 spells CASKASDSNEQFF. For the CDR3, the DNA is TGTGCCAGCAAGGCCTCGGACAGCAATGAGCAGTTCTTC.